Sequencing of this T cell receptor beta chain was carried out in a study of identical twins. General study results and limits: The study found that models underestimated out-of-frame TCR alpha sharing in monozygotic twins. Excess sharing between twins was weaker in beta out-of-frame sequences.

Trimming left V 2 bases short and J 5 bases short, with 6 bases between. CDR3 size: 12 residues. Germline CDR1 SGHDN, CDR2 FVKESK. This clonotype turned up a few times. Its target is unknown. Unique molecular identifiers were present on the cDNA, and a universal primer site came from template switching. MiXCR, applied by TCRdb to the 5' RACE reads, yields one record per CDR3 protein. The top ten hold around 3.1% of the sample, which has fewer than 650,000 distinct CDR3 sequences, 9.5% to 10% seen once. These data were also reused for a study on yellow fever vaccine responses in identical twins.

This sequence was found in a woman aged 18-29 years in good health. Input material: PBMCs. The genes are TRBV14 and TRBJ2-5; a weak D match, TRBD1 (5 bases). Written as DNA, the CDR3 is TGTGCCAGCAGCCAAAAGGGGGAGACCCAGTACTTC. It specifies CASSQKGETQYF.